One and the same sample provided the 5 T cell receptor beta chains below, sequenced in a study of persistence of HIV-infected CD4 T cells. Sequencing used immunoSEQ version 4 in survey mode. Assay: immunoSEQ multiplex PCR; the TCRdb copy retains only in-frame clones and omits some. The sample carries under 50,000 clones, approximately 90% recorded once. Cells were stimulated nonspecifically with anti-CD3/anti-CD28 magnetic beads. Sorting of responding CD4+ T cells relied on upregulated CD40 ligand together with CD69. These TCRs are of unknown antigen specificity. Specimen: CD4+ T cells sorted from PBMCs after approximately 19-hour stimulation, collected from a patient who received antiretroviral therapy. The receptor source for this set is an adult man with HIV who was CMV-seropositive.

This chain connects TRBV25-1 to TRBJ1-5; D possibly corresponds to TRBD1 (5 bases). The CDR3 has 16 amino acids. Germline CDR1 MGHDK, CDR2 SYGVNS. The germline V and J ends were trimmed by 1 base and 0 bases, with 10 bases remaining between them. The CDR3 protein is CASSESTAYSNQPQHF. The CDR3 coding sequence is TGTGCCAGCAGTGAATCGACAGCATATAGCAATCAGCCCCAGCATTTT.

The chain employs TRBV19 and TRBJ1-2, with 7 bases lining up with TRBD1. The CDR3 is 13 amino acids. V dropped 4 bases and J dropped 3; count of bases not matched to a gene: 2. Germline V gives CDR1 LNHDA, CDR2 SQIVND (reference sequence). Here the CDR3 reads CASSRTGDYGYTF. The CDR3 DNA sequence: TGTGCCAGTAGTAGAACAGGGGACTATGGCTACACCTTC. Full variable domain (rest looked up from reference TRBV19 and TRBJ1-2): DGGITQSPKYLFRKEGQNVTLSCEQNLNHDAMYWYRQDPGQGLRLIYYSQIVNDFQKGDIAEGYSVSREKKESFPLTVTSAQKNPTAFYLCASSRTGDYGYTFGSGTRLTVV.

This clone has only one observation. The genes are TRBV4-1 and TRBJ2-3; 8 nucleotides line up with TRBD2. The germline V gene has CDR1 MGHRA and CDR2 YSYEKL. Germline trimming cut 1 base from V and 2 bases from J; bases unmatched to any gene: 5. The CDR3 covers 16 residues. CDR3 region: CASSQVQRGHTDTQYF. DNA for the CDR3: TGCGCCAGCAGCCAAGTGCAGCGGGGGCACACAGATACGCAGTATTTT.

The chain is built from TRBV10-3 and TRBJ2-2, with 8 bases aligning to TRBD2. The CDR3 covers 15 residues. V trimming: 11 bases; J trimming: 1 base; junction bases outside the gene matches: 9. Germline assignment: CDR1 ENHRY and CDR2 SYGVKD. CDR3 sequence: CAVQAGALNTGELFF. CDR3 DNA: TGTGCCGTCCAAGCGGGGGCCCTGAACACCGGGGAGCTGTTTTTT.

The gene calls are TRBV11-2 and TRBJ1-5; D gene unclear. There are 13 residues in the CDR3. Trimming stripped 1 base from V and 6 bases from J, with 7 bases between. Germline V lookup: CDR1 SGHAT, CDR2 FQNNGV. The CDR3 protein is CASSLVLGQPQHF. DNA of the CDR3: TGTGCCAGCAGCTTAGTTCTGGGTCAGCCCCAGCATTTT.